Each of the 7 T cell receptor beta chains below was sequenced from the same sample in a study of T cell responses to AZD1222 COVID-19 vaccine. Assay used: immunoSEQ multiplex PCR; TCRdb lists only in-frame clones, some missing. Seen here are 150,000 to 200,000 clones, approximately 95% observed once, and the top ten hold more than 0.8%. The sample was peripheral blood, taken 28 days after the second AZD1222 dose. The origin of the receptors is an adult who received the AZD1222 COVID-19 vaccine.

The J gene is TRBJ1-3, the V gene TRBV4-3, with D uncertain. Germline V gene sequence: CDR1 LGHNA, CDR2 YSLEER. V lost 1 base to trimming and J lost 4 bases, with 5 bases between them. This CDR3 is 13 amino acids long. CDR3 nucleotides: TGCGCCAGCAGCCAAGTTGGGGGAAACACCATATATTTT. As protein: CASSQVGGNTIYF.

This clone appeared once. The chain joins TRBV7-3 to TRBJ2-2, with 11 bases lining up with TRBD2. CDR1 and CDR2 (germline): SGHTA, FQGTGA. V shed 5 bases and J 6 bases; nucleotides not matched to a gene: 5. The CDR3 sequence is 15 residues long. CDR3 protein: CASSLRTSGSGELFF. CDR3 nucleotide sequence: TGTGCCAGCAGCCTTCGGACTAGCGGGTCCGGGGAGCTGTTTTTT.

The gene calls are TRBV7-9 and TRBJ1-2; unclear D gene. This CDR3 region has 13 residues. Germline CDR1 and CDR2: SEHNR and FQNEAQ (reference sequence). V shed 5 bases and J shed 6 bases, with 13 bases lying between them. CDR3 protein: CASSPGAPDGYTF. The CDR3 DNA reads TGTGCCAGCAGCCCGGGAGCCCCTGATGGCTACACCTTC.

Worth noting for this clone: Relative to the germline gene, one junction end is altered; a read error may explain this. The rearrangement uses TRBV28 and TRBJ2-7; the D call may be TRBD1 or TRBD2 (7 bases each). In germline, CDR1 is MDHEN, CDR2 SYDVKM. This CDR3 is built from 11 residues. The CDR3 loop is CASSSLGGGSF. CDR3 DNA sequence: TGTGCCAGCAGTTCCCTGGGAGGGGGCAGCTTC.

The J gene is TRBJ2-2, the V gene TRBV6-5; D uncertain. CDR3 length: 15 residues. Germline-derived CDR1 and CDR2 are MNHEY and SVGAGI. Trimming cost V 6 bases and J 4 bases, with 15 bases left between them. The CDR3 DNA sequence: TGTGCCAGCAGGACGACTCCAGCCGGCACCGGGGAGCTGTTTTTT. As protein: CASRTTPAGTGELFF.

The CDR3 DNA follows: TGCGCCATAGCTCAGGGGAGCAATCAGCCCCAGCATTTT. Its protein is CAIAQGSNQPQHF. The rearrangement links TRBV10-2 to TRBJ1-5; TRBD1 might be the D (6 bases). V was pared by 10 bases and J by 1 base, with 11 bases between. The CDR3 is 13 amino acids. Per the germline V gene, CDR1 is WSHSY and CDR2 is SAAADI.

This chain links TRBV6-5 with TRBJ1-2, with a tentative D call TRBD1 (6 bases). From germline, CDR1 is MNHEY and CDR2 SVGAGI. The ends were cut back, 5 bases at V and 5 bases at J, with 9 bases in the middle. This CDR3 is built from 12 residues. DNA of the CDR3: TGTGCCAGCAGTCGCCAGGGGTATGGCTACACCTTC. It translates to CASSRQGYGYTF.